This T cell receptor (beta chain) stems from a study of blood T cell repertoires in COVID-19. The Seattle patients joined while their infection was active and were tracked longitudinally afterward. Trimming removed 2 bases from V and 6 bases from J, with 19 bases in between. The germline V gene has CDR1 GTSNPN and CDR2 SVGIG (reference sequence). This CDR3 spans 15 amino acids. Repertoires were generated with immunoSEQ multiplex PCR, while TCRdb's copy carries only in-frame clones and drops some. This table holds 310,000 or so clones, approximately 91% found once. The chain carries TRBV30 and TRBJ1-1, with D perhaps matching TRBD1 (6 bases). Input material: peripheral blood. The receptor's source is a woman in her twenties or thirties with COVID-19, enrolled during active disease. CDR3 amino acids: CAWSFLRGGRAEAFF. DNA of the CDR3: TGTGCCTGGAGTTTCCTTAGGGGGGGAAGGGCTGAAGCTTTCTTT.